The 14 T cell receptor beta chains below all came from one sample that was sequenced in a study of T cells in Graves' hyperthyroidism and ophthalmopathy. It was RNA transcripts that yielded the amplified TCR beta CDR3 regions. First-round RT-PCR with HTBI primers amplified the TCR CDR3 region. TCRdb redid the calling of the multiplex PCR reads with MiXCR, one entry per CDR3 protein. Counted here are a few hundred thousand distinct CDR3 sequences, about 45% occurring once; the ten biggest clones make up roughly 8.2%. Source material: peripheral blood or thyroid tissue (not recorded which). These TCRs come from a woman aged 18-29 years with Graves' hyperthyroidism.

The sample holds one count of this clonotype. The genes are TRBV11-3 and TRBJ1-2; D not certain. The germline V gene encodes CDR1 SGHNT and CDR2 YENEEA. The CDR3 contains 13 residues. V was clipped by 2 bases and J by 8 bases, with 12 bases between them. The DNA for the CDR3 is TGTGCCAGCAGCTTACAGTGGACTAGCGGCTACACCTTC. It specifies CASSLQWTSGYTF.

This clonotype was seen repeatedly, ten times or more. The junction differs from germline at one of its ends, possibly a read error. The gene calls are TRBV7-7 and TRBJ2-2; unclear D gene. There are 14 residues in the CDR3. The germline gives CDR1 SSHAT, CDR2 FNYEAQ (reference sequence). The CDR3 nucleotides read TGTGCTAGCAGCTCATCCCCCACTTCCGGGGAGCTGTTTTTT. Its translation: CASSSSPTSGELFF. The variable domain in full, with the rest retrieved from reference TRBV7-7 and TRBJ2-2, is GAGVSQSPRYKVTKRGQDVTLRCDPISSHATLYWYQQALGQGPEFLTYFNYEAQPDKSGLPSDRFSAERPEGSISTLTIQRTEQRDSAMYRCASSSSPTSGELFFGEGSRLTVL.

The chain has TRBV10-3 and TRBJ2-7; TRBD1 matches 8 bases. The CDR3 runs 14 residues. V dropped 10 bases and J dropped 2; count of bases not matched to a gene: 10. CDR1 and CDR2 from the germline V gene are ENHRY and SYGVKD. The CDR3 DNA follows: TGTGCCAGCTCCGACAGGGGTGTCCCCTACGAGCAGTACTTC. It translates to CASSDRGVPYEQYF.

This clonotype was recorded many times. The chain combines TRBV14 with TRBJ1-3, with D uncertain. The CDR3 contains 16 residues. Deletions cut 0 bases from V and 0 bases from J, with 9 bases between. Germline V gene lookup returns CDR1 SGHDN and CDR2 FVKESK. The chain's CDR3 is CASSQETYPSGNTIYF. The DNA for the CDR3 is TGTGCCAGCAGCCAAGAAACTTACCCCTCTGGAAACACCATATATTTT. Variable domain in full (rest from reference TRBV14 and TRBJ1-3): EAGVTQFPSHSVIEKGQTVTLRCDPISGHDNLYWYRRVMGKEIKFLLHFVKESKQDESGMPNNRFLAERTGGTYSTLKVQPAELEDSGVYFCASSQETYPSGNTIYFGEGSWLTVV.

As concerns this clonotype: Germline and junction disagree at one end, which may indicate a read error. The chain links TRBV7-9 to TRBJ1-1; possible D gene TRBD1, 5 bases. Germline-derived CDR1 and CDR2 are SEHNR and FQNEAQ (reference sequence). This CDR3 spans 13 amino acids. In DNA, the CDR3 is TGTGCCAGCAGCTTAGTCACGGGCAGGGAGAGTGTCTTT. Amino acids: CASSLVTGRESVF.

In this sample, this clonotype turned up many times. The rearrangement uses TRBV5-6 and TRBJ2-2, with D unresolved. CDR1 is SGHDT and CDR2 is YYEEEE in the germline V gene. The CDR3 length is 14 residues. V was cut by 3 bases and J by 5 bases, with 11 bases left in between. Here the CDR3 reads CASSSTARTGELFF. CDR3 nucleotides: TGTGCCAGCAGCTCAACCGCGAGGACCGGGGAGCTGTTTTTT.

This clonotype has ten or more counts. Compared with germline, one end of the junction differs, possibly owing to a read error. The chain combines TRBV5-1 with TRBJ1-1; D is unclear. The V gene's germline CDR1 is SGHRS and CDR2 YFSETQ. This CDR3 contains 17 residues. The CDR3 loop reads CASSEEPLMVMNTETFF. The CDR3 DNA is TGCGCCAGCAGCGAAGAACCTCTCATGGTCATGAACACTGAAACTTTCTTT.

The chain has TRBV10-3 and TRBJ1-2, with no clear D. CDR1 is ENHRY, CDR2 SYGVKD, per germline. The CDR3 contains 14 residues. V gave up 2 bases and J gave up 6 bases, with 13 bases separating them. CDR3: CAISEGEAFDGYTF. Written as DNA, the CDR3 is TGTGCCATCAGTGAGGGGGAGGCGTTTGATGGCTACACCTTC.

This clonotype was recorded many times. The chain joins TRBV2 to TRBJ1-1; tentatively, D is TRBD1 (5 bases). V shed 8 bases and J shed 2 bases, with 18 bases lying between them. The CDR3 has 15 residues. Germline CDR1 SNHLY, CDR2 FYNNEI. The CDR3: CASPTDRLRNTEAFF. In nucleotides, the CDR3 is TGTGCCAGCCCCACCGACAGATTAAGAAACACTGAAGCTTTCTTT.

In this sample, this clonotype turned up many times. With a much larger clone just one base away, this may be a read error. The chain links TRBV3-1 to TRBJ1-2; 8 bases agree with TRBD1. The germline V gene has CDR1 LGHDT and CDR2 YNNKEL (reference sequence). V lost 8 bases and J lost 1; bases outside the gene matches: 0. The CDR3 spans 12 residues. CDR3 coding DNA: TGTGCCAGCGGACAGGGTAACTATGGCTACACCTTC. Translated: CASGQGNYGYTF.

The chain is built from TRBV6-1 and TRBJ2-1, with D perhaps TRBD1 (5 bases). CDR3 size: 15 residues. The ends were cut back, 6 bases at V and 5 bases at J, with 17 bases in the middle. Germline V lookup: CDR1 MNHNS, CDR2 SASEGT. The CDR3 DNA is TGTGCCAGCAGAATCGTGACAGTTCCCCACAATGAGCAGTTCTTC. Translation gives CASRIVTVPHNEQFF.

As DNA, the CDR3 is TGCAGCGTTGCAGAACAGGGCAGAGAAACTAACTATGGCTACACCTTC. It translates to CSVAEQGRETNYGYTF. This chain connects TRBV29-1 to TRBJ1-2; D is possibly TRBD1 (6 bases). The CDR3 covers 16 residues. Germline values: CDR1 SQVTM, CDR2 ANQGSEA. V shed 4 bases and J shed 0 bases, with 18 bases lying between them.

The V call is TRBV20-1, the J call TRBJ2-1; D is possibly TRBD2 (6 bases). V lost 5 bases to trimming and J lost 3 bases, with 11 bases between them. This CDR3 is built from 13 residues. Per the germline V gene, CDR1 is DFQATT and CDR2 is SNEGSKA (reference sequence). CDR3 sequence reads: CSARETSYNEQFF. CDR3 nucleotide sequence: TGCAGTGCTCGGGAGACCAGCTACAATGAGCAGTTCTTC.

The J gene is TRBJ2-7, the V gene TRBV20-1, with D possibly matching TRBD1 (6 bases). Trimming took 0 bases from V and 2 from J, leaving 11 bases between them. This CDR3 comprises 14 residues. Germline CDR1 DFQATT, CDR2 SNEGSKA (reference sequence). The CDR3 loop reads CSAREGGAAYEQYF. As DNA, the CDR3 is TGCAGTGCTAGAGAAGGGGGTGCAGCCTACGAGCAGTACTTC.